This TCR beta chain was sequenced in a study of Graves' ophthalmopathy and Graves' hyperthyroidism. Excluded were patients with other autoimmune diseases, uncontrolled infections, pregnancy or lactation. General study points: Blood also carried most expanded thyroid clonotypes exceeding 0.001 frequency. Ophthalmopathy progression cases were predicted by the model with 70.59% sensitivity and about 72% specificity.

This clonotype has at least ten counts. The antigen remains unidentified. The CDR3 runs to 17 residues. Germline trimming cut 0 bases from V and 5 bases from J; bases unmatched to any gene: 13. The germline V gene encodes CDR1 SQVTM and CDR2 ANQGSEA. For repertoire sequencing, the TCR beta CDR3 regions were amplified from RNA transcripts. HTBI primers served in a first-round RT-PCR, which a second-round multiplex PCR followed. Via MiXCR, TCRdb re-called the multiplex PCR reads, giving one row per CDR3 protein. This table has approximately 500,000 distinct CDR3 sequences, roughly an eighth appearing once.

The sample was blood. This sequence was found in a woman between 25 and 40 years old with Graves' ophthalmopathy. The chain has TRBV29-1 and TRBJ2-5, with TRBD2 matching 9 bases. Written as DNA, the CDR3 is TGCAGCGTTGAAGATTCCTGGCGGGAGGGCCGGTGGGAGACCCAGTACTTC. Translation: CSVEDSWREGRWETQYF.